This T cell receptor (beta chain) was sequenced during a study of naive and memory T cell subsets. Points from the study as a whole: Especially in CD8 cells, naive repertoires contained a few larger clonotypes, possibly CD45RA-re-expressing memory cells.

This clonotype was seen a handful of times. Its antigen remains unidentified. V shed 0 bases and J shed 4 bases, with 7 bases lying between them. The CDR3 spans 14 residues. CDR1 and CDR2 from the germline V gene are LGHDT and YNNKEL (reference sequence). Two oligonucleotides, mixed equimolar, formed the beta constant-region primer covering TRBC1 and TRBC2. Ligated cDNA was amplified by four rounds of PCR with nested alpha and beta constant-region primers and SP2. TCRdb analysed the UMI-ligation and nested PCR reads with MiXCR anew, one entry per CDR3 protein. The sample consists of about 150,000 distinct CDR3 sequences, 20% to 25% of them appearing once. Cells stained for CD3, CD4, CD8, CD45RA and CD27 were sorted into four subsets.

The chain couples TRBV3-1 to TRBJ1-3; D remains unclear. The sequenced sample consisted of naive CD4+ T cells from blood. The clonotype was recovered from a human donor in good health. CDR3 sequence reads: CASSQDYRGNTIYF. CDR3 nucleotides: TGTGCCAGCAGCCAAGATTACAGAGGAAACACCATATATTTT.